What follows describes a single TCR beta chain. Its antigen is currently not known. The sample holds no much larger clone one base away, and base qualities are not on file. The data are from a study of T cell responses to AZD1222 COVID-19 vaccine (dated by TCRdb to about 2021). As for the study more broadly: AZD1222 recipients whose second dose came at about 4 weeks and those whose second dose came at about 12 weeks were combined into one group, since spike-specific TCR depth and breadth did not differ between the two schedules. TCR sequencing was performed for 230 to 250 trial participants, of whom 200 to 210 were given two doses of AZD1222 and 26 were given two doses of MenACWY control vaccine. Trial participants were enrolled into age subgroups of 18-55, 56-69 and 70-plus years, which contained roughly 150, 30 and 60 TCR-sequenced participants, respectively.

The CDR3 regions of human TCRbeta chains were analyzed by immunosequencing. The study's own analysis went as follows. Repertoire TCRs were matched against a reference library of SARS-CoV-2-specific TCRs generated with the MIRA antigen-specificity platform. Breadth was defined as the fraction of unique TCRs that were SARS-CoV-2-associated. Depth was defined as the fraction of total T cells that were SARS-CoV-2-associated. Each spike-specific TCR was assigned to its reactive spike region and to a CD4 or CD8 class using the MIRA data. Log10-transformed breadth and depth values were compared by one-way ANOVA with Sidak's multiple comparisons tests. As stored in TCRdb, this immuneACCESS dataset retains in-frame rearrangements with V and J assigned. A fraction of the clones does not appear; measured against another copy, unresolved V genes explain less than half of the discrepancy, and the remainder lacks a known reason. V and J calls and clone size are as listed in that table; D and trimming were resolved from the DNA. Recorded for this sample are more than 150,000 clones; roughly 88% of them occurred a single time. The ten largest clonotypes hold about 0.49% of the sample.

Interpreted using the paper, the time point label stands for: baseline before first vaccination. Vaccinee samples came from UK trials COV001 and COV002, including a single-blind randomized controlled phase 2/3 trial of AZD1222 (ChAdOx1 nCoV-19) in healthy adults. For TCRbeta chain sequencing, PBMC samples from trial participants were taken at day 0 and at day 28 after the second dose. V and J are truncated by 0 bases and 4 bases respectively, leaving an intervening sequence of 9 bases. The CDR3, cysteine through phenylalanine, is 14 amino acids long. Only the CDR3 part of the read is kept: 42 bases, read in frame from the first base. The germline V gene provides CDR1 WSHSY and CDR2 SAAADI. On the study overall, not on this receptor specifically: Only five to seven AZD1222 recipients were SARS-CoV-2 seropositive at baseline, limiting conclusions about previously exposed vaccinees. CD4 TCRs associated with the vaccine covered the entire spike protein, and the dominant responses were in regions 160-218 and 743-854. No day 14 peak-response samples were available, so repertoires were characterized only after the peak T cell response. In the small 56-69-year group, the increase in depth fell short of significance, most likely because of low power. After two AZD1222 doses, both the breadth and the depth of spike-specific TCRs were significantly higher than at day 0 and than in MenACWY recipients. Nearly half of unique spike-specific TCRs reportedly recognized epitopes outside regions mutated in the B.1.351 and B.1.1.7 variants. Participants were mostly white British, with more females than males. The authors suggested clonal diversity may have been underestimated.

The chain uses TRBV10-2 and TRBJ2-5; no D gene call is confident. The sequence was obtained from an adult in good health. Sequenced material: peripheral blood, taken on day 0 of AZD1222 vaccination. The CDR3 amino acid sequence is: CASSESGGLETQYF. In nucleotides, the sequence is TGCGCCAGCAGTGAGTCCGGCGGCTTAGAGACCCAGTACTTC.